These 2 T cell receptor beta chains came from one sample sequenced in a study of CXCR3-negative and CXCR3-positive naive CD8 T cells. Notes on the study in general: For CXCR3-positive naive cells, TRB CDR3s were more hydrophobic than those of CXCR3-negative naive cells.

The antigens of these receptors remain unknown. It was by 5' RACE with UMI labels that the TRB cDNA libraries were prepared. One entry per CDR3 protein, without DNA, is what TCRdb gives after re-calling the 5' RACE reads. Its listing shows 95,000 to 100,000 distinct CDR3 sequences. The sequenced material came from naive CXCR3+ CD8+ T cells from blood. Regarding subset: CD45RO-CCR7+CD27+CD95- naive CD8+ T cells expressing CXCR3 (TNR3+). These receptors originate from a human donor in good health. Some clones in this sample may be carry-over from other donors' samples.

The chain carries TRBV29-1 and TRBJ2-1; TCRdb designates TRBD2, a call that cannot be tested without DNA. Germline CDR1 SQVTM, CDR2 ANQGSEA. The CDR3 has 15 amino acids. CDR3 protein: CSVALGTTVFNEQFF.

The rearrangement links TRBV2 to TRBJ2-5. This CDR3 has 14 amino acids. Per germline, CDR1 SNHLY and CDR2 FYNNEI. The CDR3 here is CASRDLESEETQYF.